The clone carrying this TCR beta chain was picked up a small number of times. Under the authors' procedure: Reference gene primer amplification gave nucleated cell count estimates. Sequencing used immunoSEQ multiplex PCR; TCRdb keeps in-frame clones, though not all of them. That table supplies the V and J calls and clone size; D and trimming were determined from the DNA. The sample lists some 270,000 clones, around 85% occurring once. The sample originates from a study of blood T cell repertoires in COVID-19. On the study more broadly: Sites in the United States, Italy and Spain provided acute and convalescent COVID-19 samples. PBMCs, B-cell-depleted T cells, or T cells provided the cDNA or gDNA that made up the material.

Per the germline V gene, CDR1 is SGHRS and CDR2 is YFSETQ. The CDR3 has 14 residues. J lost 3 bases, V lost 4 bases, and 2 bases had no gene match. The sample taken for sequencing was peripheral blood. The rearrangement links TRBV5-1 to TRBJ2-3; 10 bases map to TRBD1. This receptor was identified in a woman in her 70s with acute or convalescent COVID-19. The CDR3 loop is CASSTGQGTDTQYF. CDR3 bases: TGCGCCAGCAGCACGGGACAGGGGACAGATACGCAGTATTTT.